These 30 T cell receptor beta chains were sequenced from one sample in a study of blood T cells in healthy people across ages. A second PCR, run for about 7 to 11 cycles, used a sample-barcoded 5' primer plus a J-beta primer mix. TCRdb used MiXCR to reprocess the 5' RACE reads, holding one entry per CDR3 protein. In the table there are about 680,000 distinct CDR3 sequences, 45% to 50% of which are singletons. Sequences were obtained from blood. These receptors came from a woman aged 55-70 years in good health.

This sequence joins TRBV7-8 and TRBJ2-1, with 9 bases lining up with TRBD2. Germline loops: CDR1 SGHVS, CDR2 FQNEAQ. The length of the CDR3 is 16 residues. V shed 6 bases and J 4 bases; nucleotides not matched to a gene: 10. In nucleotides, the CDR3 is TGTGCCAGCAGGACGACTGGACTAGCGAAGTACAATGAGCAGTTCTTC. Its protein product is CASRTTGLAKYNEQFF.

The chain is built from TRBV20-1 and TRBJ2-1; TRBD2 agrees at 11 bases. This CDR3 region has 16 residues. The V gene end was trimmed by 0 bases and the J gene end by 5 bases; junction bases not matched to a gene: 6. The germline gives CDR1 DFQATT, CDR2 SNEGSKA (reference sequence). CDR3 residues: CSARDHLAGGHNEQFF. CDR3 DNA: TGCAGTGCTAGAGATCACCTAGCGGGAGGTCACAATGAGCAGTTCTTC.

The V gene is TRBV6-2 or TRBV6-3, the J gene TRBJ2-5; D remains unclear. The CDR3 is 17 residues long. CDR1 and CDR2 (germline): MNHEY, SVGEGT. V lost 7 bases, J lost 11 bases, and 32 bases lay in between. CDR3 loop: CASTRGGVPSSYNEQYF. Written as DNA, the CDR3 is TGTGCCAGCACCCGCGGTGGGGTCCCGAGCTCCTACAATGAGCAGTACTTC.

This clonotype was observed a few times. The chain recombines TRBV6-2 or TRBV6-3 with TRBJ2-4; no firm D call. The J call is in doubt because the DNA end fits TRBJ2-7 better. The CDR3 has 14 amino acids. The V gene's germline CDR1 is MNHEY and CDR2 SVGEGT. The CDR3 coding sequence is TGTGCCAGCAGCCCACCGGGCGGTGATTACGAGCAGTACTTC. Translation gives CASSPPGGDYEQYF.

The V call is TRBV6-2 or TRBV6-3, the J call TRBJ2-1, with D perhaps matching TRBD2 (5 bases). CDR1 is MNHEY, CDR2 SVGEGT, per germline. Trimming shortened V by 6 bases and J by 5 bases, and 17 bases separated the two germline ends. The CDR3 is 15 residues long. CDR3 sequence: CASSSGDSSNNEQFF. CDR3 DNA sequence: TGTGCCAGCAGCTCCGGGGATAGCAGTAACAATGAGCAGTTCTTC.

This sequence joins TRBV20-1 and TRBJ1-2, with D uncertain. Germline values: CDR1 DFQATT, CDR2 SNEGSKA (reference sequence). Trimming shortened V by 0 bases and J by 5 bases, and 10 bases separated the two germline ends. The CDR3 has 13 residues. CDR3 in amino acids: CSARDLGRYGYTF. DNA for the CDR3: TGCAGTGCTAGAGATCTAGGAAGATATGGCTACACCTTC.

This clonotype turned up a few times. The chain's CDR3 is CASSLRVSSYEQYF. The CDR3 region has the DNA TGTGCCAGCAGTTTAAGAGTAAGCTCCTACGAGCAGTACTTC. This chain joins TRBV27 and TRBJ2-7; D gene unclear. Germline CDR1 and CDR2: MNHEY and SMNVEV (reference sequence). The CDR3 is 14 residues long. Trimming took off 2 bases at V and 0 bases at J, with 8 bases between the two ends.

This chain links TRBV12-3 or TRBV12-4 with TRBJ1-1; 7 bases agree with TRBD1. The CDR3 extends over 13 amino acids. Trimming cost V 6 bases and J 4 bases; bases outside gene matches: 5. The CDR3 region has the DNA TGTGCCAGCAGAACAGGGGCTTCCACTGAAGCTTTCTTT. Amino acids: CASRTGASTEAFF.

The genes are TRBV20-1 and TRBJ1-1; D is unresolved. CDR3 length: 14 amino acids. The germline V and J ends were trimmed by 1 base and 0 bases, with 9 bases remaining between them. Germline assignment: CDR1 DFQATT and CDR2 SNEGSKA (reference sequence). The CDR3 DNA is TGCAGTGCTAGAGCCCAGGACGTGAACACTGAAGCTTTCTTT. Protein: CSARAQDVNTEAFF.

This clonotype has a handful of counts. The chain uses TRBV28 and TRBJ2-2; TRBD1 matches 8 bases. V was pared by 8 bases and J by 2 bases, with 4 bases of the junction left unmatched. The CDR3 sequence is 14 residues long. Germline CDR1 reads MDHEN; CDR2 reads SYDVKM. The CDR3 region is CASRGQGNTGELFF. Written as DNA, the CDR3 is TGTGCCAGCCGAGGACAGGGTAACACCGGGGAGCTGTTTTTT.

V usage is TRBV7-2 and J usage is TRBJ1-2; TRBD1 matches 8 bases. This CDR3 is built from 13 residues. Per germline, CDR1 SGHTA and CDR2 FQGNSA. The trim removed 8 bases at V and 7 bases at J, leaving 9 bases unmatched. The DNA for the CDR3 is TGTGCCAGCTCCGACAGGGGTATCATTGGCTACACCTTC. Protein product: CASSDRGIIGYTF.

V and J are TRBV27 and TRBJ2-1, with D possibly TRBD2 on 5 matching bases. There are 15 residues in the CDR3. Germline V gene data show CDR1 as MNHEY and CDR2 as SMNVEV (reference sequence). Deletions cut 5 bases from V and 3 bases from J, with 14 bases between. CDR3 bases: TGTGCCAGCAGTGCCGGGGTCAGTCTCTACAATGAGCAGTTCTTC. Translation: CASSAGVSLYNEQFF.

The CDR3 sequence is CSAREGTDTQYF. In DNA, the CDR3 is TGCAGTGCTAGAGAAGGGACAGATACGCAGTATTTT. The chain links TRBV20-1 to TRBJ2-3; D is undetermined. Trimming cost V 0 bases and J 3 bases, with 4 bases left between them. This CDR3 contains 12 residues. Germline V gives CDR1 DFQATT, CDR2 SNEGSKA (reference sequence).

This clonotype was recorded many times. Given a much more abundant clone one base away, this may be a read error. This chain connects TRBV18 to TRBJ2-1; D is undetermined. The CDR3 totals 13 residues. Per germline, CDR1 KGHSH and CDR2 LQKENI. The germline V and J ends were trimmed by 4 bases and 5 bases, with 9 bases remaining between them. CDR3: CASSRLSNNEQFF. In nucleotides, the CDR3 is TGTGCCAGCTCACGTTTGAGTAACAATGAGCAGTTCTTC.

This chain joins TRBV12-3 or TRBV12-4 and TRBJ1-1; 8 positions agree with TRBD1. The trim removed 4 bases at V and 5 bases at J, leaving 6 bases unmatched. The CDR3 has 14 residues. CDR3 nucleotide sequence: TGTGCCAGCAGTTCCACAGGGGGTTTTACTGAAGCTTTCTTT. Translation: CASSSTGGFTEAFF.

V and J are TRBV20-1 and TRBJ2-3; 7 positions match TRBD1. Losses at the gene ends were 5 bases for V and 6 bases for J; bases not matched to a gene: 8. CDR1 is DFQATT, CDR2 SNEGSKA, per germline (reference sequence). This CDR3 has 13 amino acids. The CDR3 sequence: CSAHRTGTDTQYF. The CDR3 nucleotides are TGCAGTGCTCATAGGACAGGAACTGATACGCAGTATTTT.

The chain joins TRBV20-1 to TRBJ2-1; the match to TRBD2 covers 14 bases. The length of the CDR3 is 17 residues. Germline trimming cut 3 bases from V and 8 bases from J; bases unmatched to any gene: 12. The germline gives CDR1 DFQATT, CDR2 SNEGSKA (reference sequence). CDR3 residues: CSARDSGTSGSRDEQFF. The CDR3 nucleotides read TGCAGTGCTAGGGATTCCGGGACTAGCGGGAGTAGGGATGAGCAGTTCTTC.

This clonotype came up a few times. The chain recombines TRBV5-1 with TRBJ2-6; D is undetermined. The CDR3 extends over 14 amino acids. V was clipped by 4 bases and J by 4 bases, with 9 bases between them. The germline V gene encodes CDR1 SGHRS and CDR2 YFSETQ. For the CDR3, the DNA is TGCGCCAGCAGCGCAGATGTGGGGGCCAACGTCCTGACTTTC. Translating it yields CASSADVGANVLTF.

The chain recombines TRBV7-9 with TRBJ2-5; 7 bases align to TRBD1. V was pared by 4 bases and J by 2 bases, with 7 bases of the junction left unmatched. Per the germline V gene, CDR1 is SEHNR and CDR2 is FQNEAQ (reference sequence). The CDR3 length is 15 residues. As DNA, the CDR3 is TGTGCCAGCAGCTCGACAGGGAAGCAGCAAGAGACCCAGTACTTC. This sequence encodes CASSSTGKQQETQYF.

J is TRBJ2-7 and V is TRBV20-1; tentatively, D is TRBD2 (5 bases). Germline CDR1 reads DFQATT; CDR2 reads SNEGSKA (reference sequence). This CDR3 comprises 13 residues. Trimming removed 2 bases from V and 5 bases from J, with 13 bases in between. CDR3 residues: CSARPGVRDEQYF. The CDR3 coding sequence is TGCAGTGCTAGACCCGGGGTAAGGGACGAGCAGTACTTC.

The V and J genes are TRBV28 and TRBJ2-7; possibly TRBD1 or TRBD2 for D (5 bases each). Trimming stripped 6 bases from V and 3 bases from J, with 15 bases between. This CDR3 region has 14 residues. Per the germline V gene, CDR1 is MDHEN and CDR2 is SYDVKM. CDR3 sequence reads: CASRSLGVSYEQYF. CDR3 bases: TGTGCCAGCAGATCCTTGGGGGTTAGCTACGAGCAGTACTTC.

This clonotype appeared a few times. J is TRBJ2-3 and V is TRBV3-1; D is unclear. V was clipped by 0 bases and J by 5 bases, with 15 bases between them. The CDR3 runs to 16 residues. The germline V gene has CDR1 LGHDT and CDR2 YNNKEL (reference sequence). DNA of the CDR3: TGTGCCAGCAGCCAAGAATCAGATTTTAGAAAAGATACGCAGTATTTT. Translated: CASSQESDFRKDTQYF.

A note on this clonotype: Sequence at one end of the junction differs from germline and may be a read error. The CDR3 DNA reads TGTGCCGGCAGCCCAACAGGGGGCGCTTTGGGAGAGCAGTACTTC. This encodes CAGSPTGGALGEQYF. V is TRBV7-9 and J is TRBJ2-7; TRBD1 aligns across 9 bases. The germline V gene encodes CDR1 SEHNR and CDR2 FQNEAQ (reference sequence). CDR3 length equals 15 residues.

This rearrangement joins TRBV11-3 to TRBJ2-3; TRBD1 agrees at 7 bases. Germline V gene lookup returns CDR1 SGHNT and CDR2 YENEEA. Unmatched junction bases numbered 4, after V lost 5 bases and J lost 2 bases. The CDR3 has 14 amino acids. CDR3 loop: CASSKGQVTDTQYF. CDR3 nucleotides: TGTGCCAGCAGCAAAGGACAGGTCACAGATACGCAGTATTTT.

This clonotype has more than one count but fewer than ten. The rearrangement joins TRBV24-1 to TRBJ2-5, with 14 nucleotides matching TRBD2. The CDR3 is made up of 16 amino acids. V shed 6 bases, J shed 6 bases, and the junction held 8 bases outside the gene matches. Germline loops: CDR1 KGHDR, CDR2 SFDVKD. CDR3 DNA: TGTGCCACCAGTAAACTCAGACTAGCGGGAGGGAAGACCCAGTACTTC. This gives the protein CATSKLRLAGGKTQYF.

This clonotype has just a few counts. This chain's CDR3 is CASSQVGTGHYEQYF. CDR3 in DNA: TGCGCCAGCAGCCAGGTGGGGACAGGGCACTACGAGCAGTACTTC. V gene TRBV4-3 combines with J gene TRBJ2-7, with 9 bases that match TRBD1. The CDR3 length is 15 residues. The germline V gene encodes CDR1 LGHNA and CDR2 YSLEER. V shed 3 bases, J shed 3 bases, and the junction held 6 bases outside the gene matches.

Only a few counts were recorded for this clonotype. V and J are TRBV20-1 and TRBJ2-7; 12 bases are a match to TRBD2. The germline CDR1 and CDR2 sequences are DFQATT and SNEGSKA (reference sequence). Trimming took 3 bases from V and 6 from J; bases not matched to a gene: 6. CDR3 length: 14 amino acids. CDR3 nucleotide sequence: TGCAGTGCTAGTGGACTAGCGGGAAAGGGCGAGCAGTACTTC. This gives the protein CSASGLAGKGEQYF.

This clonotype has only a few counts. The chain carries TRBV20-1 and TRBJ1-6; D perhaps matches TRBD1 (6 bases). CDR1 DFQATT and CDR2 SNEGSKA come from the germline V gene (reference sequence). The CDR3 runs to 14 residues. Trimming pared 5 bases from V and 2 bases from J, leaving 10 bases between. DNA for the CDR3: TGCAGTGCTTTACAGGGACCCTATAATTCACCCCTCCACTTT. Protein: CSALQGPYNSPLHF.

The chain uses TRBV5-1 and TRBJ1-4; D remains unclear. Germline V gene lookup returns CDR1 SGHRS and CDR2 YFSETQ. V dropped 7 bases and J dropped 7 bases, with 17 bases sitting between them. There are 14 residues in the CDR3. The CDR3 region has the DNA TGCGCCAGCGCCAACGGGGTAATAAGTGAAAAACTGTTTTTT. Translated, it gives CASANGVISEKLFF.

The chain links TRBV28 to TRBJ2-5; D tentatively fits TRBD1 or TRBD2 (6 bases each). The CDR3 is 14 amino acids. The germline V and J ends were trimmed by 6 bases and 2 bases, with 13 bases remaining between them. Germline values: CDR1 MDHEN, CDR2 SYDVKM. The CDR3, as DNA: TGTGCCAGCAGCCCCCCGGGGGCACAAGAGACCCAGTACTTC. It codes for CASSPPGAQETQYF.